The 8 T cell receptor beta chains below come from one sample, sequenced in a study of T cell repertoires in cytomegalovirus infection. TCRdb redid the calling of the reads with MiXCR, one entry per CDR3 protein. The table includes some 590,000 distinct CDR3 sequences, almost 40% detected once. No antigen has been identified for these receptors. Sequencing was performed on cultured PBMCs, taken from culture after CMV antigen stimulation. Receptors originate from a human donor in good health (CMV status not recorded). Some clones in this sample may be carry-over from other donors' samples.

The sample holds a few counts of this clonotype. This rearrangement joins TRBV7-9 to TRBJ1-6; D gene ambiguous. The CDR3 covers 13 residues. CDR1 and CDR2 (germline): SEHNR, FQNEAQ (reference sequence). The germline V and J ends were trimmed by 8 bases and 8 bases, with 13 bases remaining between them. The chain's CDR3 is CASRRKIDSPLHF. The CDR3 DNA is TGTGCCAGCCGGAGAAAGATTGATTCACCCCTCCACTTT.

The table lists this clonotype with a few counts. This sequence joins TRBV7-6 and TRBJ1-2, with 7 nucleotides matching TRBD1. The CDR3 totals 15 residues. Germline-derived CDR1 and CDR2 are SGHVS and FNYEAQ. The trim removed 5 bases at V and 6 bases at J, leaving 12 bases unmatched. The CDR3 loop reads CASSHDRDGLDGYTF. The CDR3 DNA reads TGTGCCAGCAGCCACGACAGGGATGGTCTAGATGGCTACACCTTC.

This clonotype appeared many times. The chain recombines TRBV7-2 with TRBJ2-3, with TRBD2 matching over 8 bases. V lost 5 bases to trimming and J lost 1 base; unmatched junction nucleotides: 11. The CDR3 loop spans 17 amino acids. Per the germline V gene, CDR1 is SGHTA and CDR2 is FQGNSA. CDR3 bases: TGTGCCAGCAGCCTACTAACCAGCGGGAGCGGCACAGATACGCAGTATTTT. This translates into CASSLLTSGSGTDTQYF. Full variable domain (missing parts from reference TRBV7-2 and TRBJ2-3): GAGVSQSPSNKVTEKGKDVELRCDPISGHTALYWYRQSLGQGLEFLIYFQGNSAPDKSGLPSDRFSAERTGGSVSTLTIQRTQQEDSAVYLCASSLLTSGSGTDTQYFGPGTRLTVL.

This clonotype was observed a handful of times. The gene calls are TRBV7-2 and TRBJ2-3, with 13 bases lining up with TRBD2. The germline V gene has CDR1 SGHTA and CDR2 FQGNSA. V was pared by 5 bases and J by 1 base, with 15 bases of the junction left unmatched. The CDR3 spans 20 residues. The CDR3, as DNA: TGTGCCAGCAGCCTACCTAAGGGACTAGCGGGGCGAGCCGGCACAGATACGCAGTATTTT. It specifies CASSLPKGLAGRAGTDTQYF. Using reference TRBV7-2 and TRBJ2-3 for the parts outside the CDR3, the full variable domain is GAGVSQSPSNKVTEKGKDVELRCDPISGHTALYWYRQSLGQGLEFLIYFQGNSAPDKSGLPSDRFSAERTGGSVSTLTIQRTQQEDSAVYLCASSLPKGLAGRAGTDTQYFGPGTRLTVL.

V is TRBV7-2 and J is TRBJ2-7; D is undetermined. CDR1 and CDR2 (germline): SGHTA, FQGNSA. The length of the CDR3 is 13 residues. V was clipped by 4 bases and J by 2 bases, with 9 bases between them. The CDR3 spells CASSSTVAYEQYF. The DNA for the CDR3 is TGTGCCAGCAGCTCTACTGTGGCCTACGAGCAGTACTTC.

This chain links TRBV6-2 or TRBV6-3 with TRBJ2-4; D possibly corresponds to TRBD2 (7 bases). The CDR3 consists of 17 residues. Germline V lookup: CDR1 MNHEY, CDR2 SVGEGT. V lost 4 bases, J lost 0 bases, and 16 bases lay in between. The CDR3 here is CASSFPQGGKAKNIQYF. CDR3 DNA sequence: TGTGCCAGCAGTTTCCCACAGGGAGGGAAAGCCAAAAACATTCAGTACTTC.

The chain carries TRBV4-1 and TRBJ2-5; 11 bases map to TRBD2. V shed 2 bases, J shed 7 bases, and the junction held 9 bases outside the gene matches. The CDR3 runs 16 residues. The germline V gene encodes CDR1 MGHRA and CDR2 YSYEKL. The CDR3, as DNA: TGCGCCAGCAGCCAACCGACTAGCGGGACTCGGAGGACCCAGTACTTC. It yields the protein CASSQPTSGTRRTQYF.

The chain uses TRBV7-2 and TRBJ2-5; weak D call: TRBD1 (6 bases). Germline V gives CDR1 SGHTA, CDR2 FQGNSA. V lost 3 bases to trimming and J lost 8 bases, with 16 bases between them. The CDR3 covers 14 residues. CDR3: CASSLGADKRTQYF. The DNA of the CDR3 is TGTGCCAGCAGCTTGGGGGCAGACAAGAGAACCCAGTACTTC.